This entry lists 17 T cell receptor beta chains sequenced from one sample in a study of human T cells and chemical hapten exposure (dated by TCRdb to about 2021). Library construction relied on RACE. This sample was sequenced with a NextSeq 500. TCRdb's own reprocessing of the public reads used fastp at Q25 and MiXCR and kept productive beta chains. Each CDR3 protein gets just one entry, which takes the most common genes and DNA from the rows behind it. Recorded for this sample are 50,000 to 65,000 distinct CDR3 sequences; roughly 6.7% of them occurred a single time. Clones ranked in the top ten supply 1.5% to 2% of the sample. The time point label of this sample denotes: pre-sensitization, week 0. The treatment or condition label, as the study defines it: therapeutic diphenylcyclopropenone sensitization with weekly scalp DPC. This specimen consisted of whole blood, obtained in connection with sensitization to the hapten diphenylcyclopropenone (DPC). Source of these receptors: a woman aged 25 to 39 with alopecia areata. Some clones in this sample may be carry-over from other donors' samples.

The table lists this clonotype with a few counts. This rearrangement joins TRBV30 to TRBJ2-5; 7 bases are a match to TRBD1. Per germline, CDR1 GTSNPN and CDR2 SVGIG (reference sequence). Trimming took 7 bases from V and 1 from J; bases not matched to a gene: 9. This CDR3 comprises 14 residues. The CDR3 reads CASNRRDSQETQYF. The CDR3 DNA reads as TGTGCCTCGAACCGAAGGGACAGCCAAGAGACCCAGTACTTC. Together with reference TRBV30 and TRBJ2-5, the CDR3 gives the full variable domain: SQTIHQWPATLVQPVGSPLSLECTVEGTSNPNLYWYRQAAGRGLQLLFYSVGIGQISSEVPQNLSASRPQDRQFILSSKKLLLSDSGFYLCASNRRDSQETQYFGPGTRLLVL.

This clonotype has a count of ten or more. The rearrangement uses TRBV16 and TRBJ1-2; D not resolved. V lost 1 base, J lost 0 bases, and 9 bases lay in between. The CDR3 is 15 residues long. Germline V gives CDR1 KGHSY, CDR2 FQNENV. CDR3 DNA sequence: TGTGCCAGCAGCCAATTAGGCGCTTCTAACTATGGCTACACCTTC. Amino acids: CASSQLGASNYGYTF.

The table lists this clonotype with many counts. The V call is TRBV6-7, the J call TRBJ1-5, with D possibly matching TRBD1 (5 bases). TRBV6-7 is labeled an ORF, and its function is uncertain. Deletions cut 10 bases from V and 7 bases from J, with 17 bases between. This CDR3 has 13 amino acids. CDR3 amino acids: CANRGRGGQPQHF. The CDR3 region has the DNA TGTGCCAACAGAGGAAGGGGAGGACAGCCCCAGCATTTT.

In its sample, this clonotype was seen many times. CDR3 DNA: TGTGCCAGCAGTCCTATGGGACAGACCTATGGCTACACCTTC. It encodes CASSPMGQTYGYTF. The chain carries TRBV12-3 or TRBV12-4 and TRBJ1-2; 7 bases are shared with TRBD1. The CDR3 covers 14 residues. V gave up 5 bases and J gave up 4 bases; unmatched junction bases: 7.

This clonotype was seen many times. V usage is TRBV6-6 and J usage is TRBJ2-5; possibly TRBD1 for D (5 bases). Between the trimmed V and J ends, which lost 5 bases and 1 base, there was a span of 11 bases. The CDR3 spans 14 residues. Germline CDR1 is MNHNY and CDR2 is SVGAGI (reference sequence). CDR3 DNA sequence: TGTGCCAGCAGTCTGTGGGGCGCCCAAGAGACCCAGTACTTC. Translating gives CASSLWGAQETQYF.

The sample holds many counts of this clonotype. V is TRBV12-3 or TRBV12-4 and J is TRBJ1-1; no reliable D call. V was clipped by 4 bases and J by 7 bases, with 1 base between them. The CDR3 runs to 9 residues. This CDR3 reads CASSYEAFF. In DNA, the CDR3 is TGTGCCAGCAGTTATGAAGCTTTCTTT.

This clonotype was observed at least ten times. This rearrangement joins TRBV11-1 to TRBJ2-5; 7 bases are a match to TRBD2. CDR1 is SGHAT and CDR2 is FQDESV in the germline V gene (reference sequence). CDR3 length equals 17 residues. The J segment lost 2 bases and the V segment lost 7 bases, leaving 16 bases of the junction unmatched. CDR3 nucleotide sequence: TGTGCCAGCAAAGCGGGGAGGAGGAAGGCCTCGCAAGAGACCCAGTACTTC. Amino acid sequence: CASKAGRRKASQETQYF. The variable domain in full, with the rest retrieved from reference TRBV11-1 and TRBJ2-5, is EAEVAQSPRYKITEKSQAVAFWCDPISGHATLYWYRQILGQGPELLVQFQDESVVDDSQLPKDRFSAERLKGVDSTLKIQPAELGDSAMYLCASKAGRRKASQETQYFGPGTRLLVL.

This clonotype was seen repeatedly, ten times or more. The chain is built from TRBV30 and TRBJ2-3; a possible D gene is TRBD2 (6 bases). Germline CDR1 and CDR2: GTSNPN and SVGIG (reference sequence). The germline V and J ends were trimmed by 0 bases and 0 bases, with 13 bases remaining between them. This CDR3 region has 16 residues. The CDR3 region is CAWSVLSGSSTDTQYF. CDR3 nucleotide sequence: TGTGCCTGGAGTGTACTCAGCGGGTCGAGCACAGATACGCAGTATTTT.

This clonotype occurred a few times. The rearrangement joins TRBV12-3 or TRBV12-4 to TRBJ1-1, with D uncertain. The CDR3 consists of 16 residues. Trimming shortened V by 7 bases and J by 4 bases, and 22 bases separated the two germline ends. This chain's CDR3 is CASTPQQRTLATEAFF. As DNA, the CDR3 is TGTGCCAGCACACCCCAACAAAGGACTCTTGCCACTGAAGCTTTCTTT.

This clonotype was recorded many times. DNA for the CDR3: TGTGCCAGCAGCCAAGGGGAGTGGCCACCGGGTTCGAGAAACATTCAGTACTTC. This codes for CASSQGEWPPGSRNIQYF. This sequence joins TRBV3-1 and TRBJ2-4; a weak D match, TRBD2 (5 bases). The CDR3 covers 18 residues. Trimming cost V 1 base and J 6 bases, with 22 bases left between them. Germline V lookup: CDR1 LGHDT, CDR2 YNNKEL (reference sequence).

This clonotype was counted many times. The J gene is TRBJ2-7, the V gene TRBV29-1; no reliable D call. This CDR3 is built from 10 residues. Trimming removed 3 bases from V and 7 bases from J, with 7 bases in between. Germline loops: CDR1 SQVTM, CDR2 ANQGSEA. CDR3 in DNA: TGCAGCGTTGATTCCGGAGAGCAGTACTTC. This encodes CSVDSGEQYF.

This clonotype was recorded at least ten times. The chain combines TRBV12-5 with TRBJ1-5, with a possible D match to TRBD1 (5 bases). The V end lost 4 bases, the J end lost 6 bases, and 13 bases lay between the germline ends. CDR3 length: 14 amino acids. In germline, CDR1 is LGHNT, CDR2 FRNRAP. CDR3 sequence (DNA): TGTGCTAGTGGTTCAGGGAGTACGGGTCAGCCCCAGCATTTT. Translation: CASGSGSTGQPQHF.

This clonotype was recorded many times. The chain is built from TRBV5-4 and TRBJ1-2, with 12 bases that match TRBD1. Germline V CDR1 and CDR2: SGHNT, YYREEE (reference sequence). With V trimmed by 5 bases and J by 6 bases, 8 bases remained unmatched. The CDR3 extends over 15 amino acids. CDR3 region: CASSYTGQGADGYTF. The CDR3 DNA reads TGTGCCAGCAGTTATACGGGACAGGGGGCTGATGGCTACACCTTC.

The sample holds many counts of this clonotype. This chain joins TRBV6-6 and TRBJ1-3; 7 nucleotides match TRBD1. The J segment lost 4 bases and the V segment lost 2 bases, leaving 5 bases of the junction unmatched. The length of the CDR3 is 15 residues. Germline V gene sequence: CDR1 MNHNY, CDR2 SVGAGI (reference sequence). This CDR3 is CASSYHGQVGNTIYF. CDR3 DNA: TGTGCCAGCAGTTACCATGGACAGGTCGGAAACACCATATATTTT.

This clonotype turned up a few times. The rearrangement links TRBV25-1 to TRBJ2-1, with D uncertain. This CDR3 is 15 amino acids long. The germline V gene encodes CDR1 MGHDK and CDR2 SYGVNS. V lost 11 bases to trimming and J lost 1 base, with 18 bases between them. The CDR3 DNA reads as TGTGCCGAACCTAAGCTGCAAGATTCCTACAATGAGCAGTTCTTC. Its protein is CAEPKLQDSYNEQFF.

Many counts were recorded for this clonotype. V is TRBV20-1 and J is TRBJ1-2, with 8 bases fitting TRBD1. In germline, CDR1 is DFQATT, CDR2 SNEGSKA (reference sequence). The CDR3 length is 13 residues. V shed 7 bases, J shed 3 bases, and the junction held 7 bases outside the gene matches. The CDR3 loop is CSVDRGVDYGYTF. As DNA, the CDR3 is TGCAGTGTTGACAGGGGAGTCGACTATGGCTACACCTTC.

The chain combines TRBV6-6 with TRBJ1-1; D is undetermined. This CDR3 contains 14 residues. V lost 6 bases and J lost 4, with 15 bases in between. CDR1 and CDR2 (germline): MNHNY, SVGAGI (reference sequence). The CDR3 sequence is CASRIYNGLTEAFF. The DNA for the CDR3 is TGTGCCAGCAGAATATATAATGGCCTCACTGAAGCTTTCTTT.